Shown below are 14 T cell receptor beta chains from a single sample sequenced in a study of OX40 agonist ivuxolimab in advanced cancers. Profiled with immunoSEQ multiplex PCR; TCRdb holds only in-frame clones, not every one. The sample holds around 95,000 clones, 85% to 95% seen once. The source material was CD4+ or CD8+ T cells sorted from blood, sampled in a trial of the OX40 agonist ivuxolimab. The receptors originated from an adult with an advanced solid tumor such as melanoma, head and neck, liver or kidney cancer.

The chain is built from TRBV19 and TRBJ1-4; TRBD1 matches 12 bases. The CDR3 runs to 19 residues. The germline V gene has CDR1 LNHDA and CDR2 SQIVND (reference sequence). V lost 7 bases to trimming and J lost 6 bases; unmatched junction nucleotides: 18. In DNA form, the CDR3 reads TGTGCCAGTAATCAGCCGGGACAGGGGGCCCTTACACAGCATGAAAAACTGTTTTTT. Translating it yields CASNQPGQGALTQHEKLFF.

The chain is built from TRBV9 and TRBJ2-7; 9 positions agree with TRBD1. This CDR3 region has 16 residues. The germline V gene has CDR1 SGDLS and CDR2 YYNGEE. V was clipped by 4 bases and J by 6 bases; unmatched bases: 14. CDR3 coding DNA: TGTGCCAGCAGCCAATGCCCGGACAGGGGAAACCCCGAGCAGTACTTC. Amino acid sequence: CASSQCPDRGNPEQYF.

This rearrangement joins TRBV7-8 to TRBJ2-1; TRBD2 agrees at 7 bases. The CDR3 is 13 residues long. Germline CDR1 reads SGHVS; CDR2 reads FQNEAQ. J was trimmed by 4 bases and V by 8 bases; bases with no gene match: 5. CDR3 region: CASAPSGYNEQFF. The CDR3 DNA reads as TGTGCCAGCGCGCCTAGCGGATACAATGAGCAGTTCTTC.

The chain combines TRBV6-6 with TRBJ2-1; tentatively, D is TRBD2 (6 bases). The CDR3 extends over 14 amino acids. Trimming took off 7 bases at V and 3 bases at J, with 13 bases between the two ends. CDR1 and CDR2 (germline): MNHNY, SVGAGI (reference sequence). The CDR3 bases are TGTGCCAGCACTCCGACTAGTAGCTACAATGAGCAGTTCTTC. It codes for CASTPTSSYNEQFF.

This chain links TRBV2 with TRBJ1-5; 7 bases are a match to TRBD1. Germline CDR1 reads SNHLY; CDR2 reads FYNNEI. V was pared by 6 bases and J by 1 base, with 6 bases of the junction left unmatched. The CDR3 is made up of 15 amino acids. The DNA of the CDR3 is TGTGCCAGCAGGCACCGGGACAGCAGCAATCAGCCCCAGCATTTT. Encoded protein: CASRHRDSSNQPQHF.

The V and J genes are TRBV6-1 and TRBJ1-5; D remains unclear. This CDR3 has 11 residues. Germline assignment: CDR1 MNHNS and CDR2 SASEGT. With 6 bases removed from V and 10 bases from J, the gap between germline ends came to 10 bases. In DNA, the CDR3 is TGTGCCAGCAGGAGCCAGACTCCCCAGCATTTT. As protein: CASRSQTPQHF.

The J gene is TRBJ2-7, the V gene TRBV6-1; D is undetermined. Germline V gene sequence: CDR1 MNHNS, CDR2 SASEGT. This CDR3 region has 14 residues. The V and J ends lost 0 bases and 5 bases respectively, with 11 bases between them. CDR3 loop: CASSEAFGFHEQYF. DNA of the CDR3: TGTGCCAGCAGTGAAGCGTTCGGGTTTCACGAGCAGTACTTC.

This chain uses TRBV5-4 with TRBJ2-2; 11 bases agree with TRBD2. The CDR3 runs to 15 residues. Germline lookup yields CDR1 SGHNT and CDR2 YYREEE (reference sequence). The ends lost 1 base at V and 7 bases at J; junction bases unmatched: 3. The DNA for the CDR3 is TGTGCCAGCAGCTTGACTAGCGGGAGTGGCGGGGAGCTGTTTTTT. Translation gives CASSLTSGSGGELFF.

The chain links TRBV5-6 to TRBJ2-1, with 8 nucleotides matching TRBD2. The CDR3 spans 15 residues. The V gene's germline CDR1 is SGHDT and CDR2 YYEEEE. The V and J ends lost 0 bases and 8 bases, in that order; junction bases with no gene match: 7. CDR3 protein: CASSLVSGSLYEQFF. The CDR3 DNA is TGTGCCAGCAGCTTGGTCAGCGGGAGCCTTTATGAGCAGTTCTTC.

V is TRBV5-1 and J is TRBJ2-3; D is unclear. The CDR3 has 13 amino acids. Germline V CDR1 and CDR2: SGHRS, YFSETQ. The ends were cut back, 3 bases at V and 2 bases at J, with 7 bases in the middle. The CDR3 DNA reads as TGCGCCAGCAGCTCACACCTCACAGATACGCAGTATTTT. Protein sequence: CASSSHLTDTQYF.

The chain combines TRBV29-1 with TRBJ1-2; the match to TRBD1 covers 8 bases. V shed 4 bases and J 8 bases; nucleotides not matched to a gene: 6. The CDR3 extends over 12 amino acids. CDR1 and CDR2 from the germline V gene are SQVTM and ANQGSEA. The CDR3 is CSVGGQVRGYTF. The DNA for the CDR3 is TGCAGCGTTGGGGGACAGGTAAGGGGCTACACCTTC.

V is TRBV19 and J is TRBJ1-2; D may be TRBD1 (5 bases). Trimming left V 5 bases short and J 7 bases short, with 14 bases between. The CDR3 runs 13 residues. In germline, CDR1 is LNHDA, CDR2 SQIVND (reference sequence). The CDR3 loop is CASSRQTASGYTF. Here the CDR3 DNA reads TGTGCCAGTAGTCGACAGACAGCTTCTGGCTACACCTTC.

CDR3 DNA: TGTGCCAGCAGCTTGCCGGGGTCGAGCTCCTACAATGAGCAGTTCTTC. Protein sequence: CASSLPGSSSYNEQFF. This chain uses TRBV5-4 with TRBJ2-1; D may be TRBD2 (5 bases). Trimming left V 1 base short and J 0 bases short, with 11 bases between. The CDR3 spans 16 residues. Germline V gene sequence: CDR1 SGHNT, CDR2 YYREEE (reference sequence). Supplemented by reference TRBV5-4 and TRBJ2-1, the full variable domain reads ETGVTQSPTHLIKTRGQQVTLRCSSQSGHNTVSWYQQALGQGPQFIFQYYREEENGRGNFPPRFSGLQFPNYSSELNVNALELDDSALYLCASSLPGSSSYNEQFFGPGTRLTVL.

This clone appeared once. This chain connects TRBV7-2 to TRBJ1-5; tentatively, D is TRBD1 (6 bases). V was trimmed by 5 bases and J by 2 bases, leaving 10 bases between them. Germline CDR1 reads SGHTA; CDR2 reads FQGNSA. CDR3 size: 14 residues. The chain's CDR3 is CASSLRGGNQPQHF. In DNA, the CDR3 is TGTGCCAGCAGCCTTAGGGGGGGCAATCAGCCCCAGCATTTT.